The TCR beta chain described here comes from a study of neurological immune-mediated disorders. Study-level points and caveats: It was HTLV-1-associated myelopathy that showed the most TCR clonal expansion, while multiple sclerosis showed the least, falling below healthy controls.

This sample's time point: longitudinal time-point 2. CDR1 and CDR2 (germline): SGHTA, FQGNSA. The V end lost 5 bases, the J end lost 1 base, and 15 bases lay between the germline ends. The CDR3 runs to 15 residues. The cDNA was generated by 5'RACE with 10-nucleotide random UMIs. From 15-18 subjects, each sequencing run yielded over 190 million TCR-beta sequences. MiXCR was run by TCRdb on the 5' RACE reads, yielding one entry per CDR3 protein. The sample consists of approximately 85,000 distinct CDR3 sequences, roughly 13% of them appearing once. This clonotype was observed at least ten times. Its antigen is currently unknown.

The sample was PBMCs. This TCR derives from a female donor with HTLV-1-associated myelopathy (HAM/TSP). The rearrangement links TRBV7-2 to TRBJ2-7; perhaps TRBD2 as D (6 bases). CDR3: CASSVTSGGSYEQYF. CDR3 coding DNA: TGTGCCAGCAGCGTCACTTCTGGGGGGTCCTACGAGCAGTACTTC.